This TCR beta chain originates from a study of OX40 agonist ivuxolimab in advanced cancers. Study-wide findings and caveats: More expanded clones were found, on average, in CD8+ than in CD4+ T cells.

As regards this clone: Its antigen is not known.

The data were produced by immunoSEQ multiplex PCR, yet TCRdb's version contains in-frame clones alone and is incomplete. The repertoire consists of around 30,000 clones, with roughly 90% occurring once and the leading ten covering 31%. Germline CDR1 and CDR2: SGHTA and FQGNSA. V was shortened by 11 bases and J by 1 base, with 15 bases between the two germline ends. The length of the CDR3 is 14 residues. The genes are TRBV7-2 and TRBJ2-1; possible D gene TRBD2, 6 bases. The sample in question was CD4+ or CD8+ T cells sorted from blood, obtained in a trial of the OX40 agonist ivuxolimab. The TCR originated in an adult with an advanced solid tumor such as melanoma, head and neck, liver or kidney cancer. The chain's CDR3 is CASGRDSSYNEQFF. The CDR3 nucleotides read TGTGCCTCGGGTCGGGACTCATCCTACAATGAGCAGTTCTTC.